These T cell receptor beta chains were read from a single sample in a study of blood T cell repertoires in COVID-19. The method was immunoSEQ multiplex PCR; TCRdb's version includes in-frame clones alone and lacks a portion of them. Of tens of thousands of clones in the sample, roughly four fifths were seen once. Sequenced: peripheral blood. These receptors originate from an older woman with acute or convalescent COVID-19. Each CDR3 is given with its conserved first and last residue. A D gene is named only where the DNA matches it firmly. Rows give clone size only sometimes, using once, few, many, or a class for an expanded clone.

abundance: -
v_gene: TRBV30
j_gene: TRBJ2-4
d_gene: TRBD1
CDR3nt: TGTGCCTGGGGACAGGGGGCTTCGGCCAAAAACATTCAGTACTTC
CDR3aa: CAWGQGASAKNIQYF

abundance: few
v_gene: TRBV4-2
j_gene: TRBJ1-5
d_gene: -
CDR3nt: TGTGCCAGCAGCCAAGACGGGGGAGTGGGGGGTCAGCCCCAGCATTTT
CDR3aa: CASSQDGGVGGQPQHF

abundance: -
v_gene: TRBV7-2
j_gene: TRBJ1-2
d_gene: -
CDR3nt: TGTGCCAGCAGCCCCATGGGACAAGGCTACACCTTC
CDR3aa: CASSPMGQGYTF

abundance: -
v_gene: TRBV6-5
j_gene: TRBJ1-2
d_gene: TRBD1
CDR3nt: TGTGCCAGCAGTTCCCGGACGACAGGGGGCTATGGCTACACCTTC
CDR3aa: CASSSRTTGGYGYTF

abundance: few
v_gene: TRBV12-5
j_gene: TRBJ1-2
d_gene: -
CDR3nt: TGTGCTAGTGGTTTGGTCGGGGGGTTTGATGGCTACACCTTC
CDR3aa: CASGLVGGFDGYTF

abundance: -
v_gene: TRBV2
j_gene: TRBJ1-5
d_gene: TRBD1
CDR3nt: TGTGCCAGCACCCCGGGACAGGGATTAAATCAGCCCCAGCATTTT
CDR3aa: CASTPGQGLNQPQHF

abundance: -
v_gene: TRBV28
j_gene: TRBJ2-4
d_gene: -
CDR3nt: TGTGCCAGCAGTTTCTCGGGGATGGGTAACATTCAGTACTTC
CDR3aa: CASSFSGMGNIQYF

abundance: -
v_gene: TRBV2
j_gene: TRBJ1-2
d_gene: TRBD1
CDR3nt: TGTGCCAGCAGCCCTCTCGGGATCGTACAGGGGGCCGGCTATGGCTACACCTTC
CDR3aa: CASSPLGIVQGAGYGYTF

abundance: -
v_gene: TRBV19
j_gene: TRBJ1-1
d_gene: -
CDR3nt: TGTGCCAGCAAAAGTGGGGGCCATGAAGCTTTCTTT
CDR3aa: CASKSGGHEAFF

abundance: -
v_gene: TRBV20-1
j_gene: TRBJ1-1
d_gene: -
CDR3nt: TGCAGTGCTGCGCCCGGTATTGAAGCTTTCTTT
CDR3aa: CSAAPGIEAFF

abundance: -
v_gene: TRBV18
j_gene: TRBJ1-4
d_gene: -
CDR3nt: TGTGCCAGCTCACCCCGGAAGGGGAATGAAAAACTGTTTTTT
CDR3aa: CASSPRKGNEKLFF

abundance: -
v_gene: TRBV18
j_gene: TRBJ2-1
d_gene: -
CDR3nt: TGTGCCAGCTCATCCTCTAGGTCTAAGCAGTTCTTC
CDR3aa: CASSSSRSKQFF

abundance: -
v_gene: TRBV30
j_gene: TRBJ2-7
d_gene: -
CDR3nt: TGTGCCTGGGGCGTCGACTTGACCTCCTACGAGCAGTACTTC
CDR3aa: CAWGVDLTSYEQYF

abundance: -
v_gene: TRBV5-1
j_gene: TRBJ2-5
d_gene: TRBD2
CDR3nt: TGCGCCAGCAGCCGGCAGGGACTAGCGGGGGGTCACCAAGAGACCCAGTACTTC
CDR3aa: CASSRQGLAGGHQETQYF

abundance: once
v_gene: TRBV27
j_gene: TRBJ1-5
d_gene: -
CDR3nt: TGTGCCAGCACCCGACCCCCCAGGCAGCCCCAGCATTTT
CDR3aa: CASTRPPRQPQHF

abundance: -
v_gene: TRBV12-3/TRBV12-4
j_gene: TRBJ1-5
d_gene: -
CDR3nt: TGTGCCAGCAGTTTTGACAGGAATCAGCCCCAGCATTTT
CDR3aa: CASSFDRNQPQHF

abundance: -
v_gene: TRBV27
j_gene: TRBJ1-2
d_gene: TRBD1
CDR3nt: TGTGCCAGCAGTTTTGCGCAAGGACAGGCCCAAGTTCGGTATGGCTACACCTTC
CDR3aa: CASSFAQGQAQVRYGYTF

abundance: once
v_gene: TRBV28
j_gene: TRBJ1-1
d_gene: -
CDR3nt: TGTGCCAGCAGTTTCTGGTCAGGGAATGAAGCTTTCTTT
CDR3aa: CASSFWSGNEAFF

abundance: -
v_gene: TRBV7-3
j_gene: TRBJ2-2
d_gene: -
CDR3nt: TGTGCCAGCAGCTTCAGGGGAACCGGGGAGCTGTTTTTT
CDR3aa: CASSFRGTGELFF

abundance: once
v_gene: TRBV30
j_gene: TRBJ1-6
d_gene: -
CDR3nt: TGTGCCTGGGCGGGGGGTCTGCGTTCACCCCTCCACTTT
CDR3aa: CAWAGGLRSPLHF

abundance: -
v_gene: TRBV12-5
j_gene: TRBJ1-2
d_gene: -
CDR3nt: TGTGCTAGTGCCCGGACCGGGGTCGGCTACACCTTC
CDR3aa: CASARTGVGYTF

abundance: -
v_gene: TRBV30
j_gene: TRBJ1-5
d_gene: -
CDR3nt: TGTGCCTGGAGTACGGGAACTTCGGGCCCCCAGCATTTT
CDR3aa: CAWSTGTSGPQHF

abundance: -
v_gene: TRBV19
j_gene: TRBJ1-2
d_gene: -
CDR3nt: TGTGCCAGTAGTACCTTGACAGCGCTGTCGCCCTATGCCCCTAACTATGGCTACACCTTC
CDR3aa: CASSTLTALSPYAPNYGYTF

abundance: few
v_gene: TRBV19
j_gene: TRBJ2-7
d_gene: TRBD1
CDR3nt: TGTGCCAGTGGCGGAGCGGACAGGGGCGAAATAAAGCAGTACTTC
CDR3aa: CASGGADRGEIKQYF

abundance: -
v_gene: TRBV13
j_gene: TRBJ1-2
d_gene: TRBD1
CDR3nt: TGTGCCAGCAGCGAAGGACAGGCTTTTAACTATGGCTACACCTTC
CDR3aa: CASSEGQAFNYGYTF

abundance: few
v_gene: TRBV5-4
j_gene: TRBJ2-3
d_gene: -
CDR3nt: TGTGCCAGCAGCTTGAACGGGCTAGCACAAGATACGCAGTATTTT
CDR3aa: CASSLNGLAQDTQYF

abundance: -
v_gene: TRBV28
j_gene: TRBJ1-2
d_gene: TRBD1
CDR3nt: TGTGCCAGCAGTCCCTTGGACAGGCCTAGGGGGGGCTACACCTTC
CDR3aa: CASSPLDRPRGGYTF